This T cell receptor beta chain stems from a study of lymphopenia after photon versus proton radiotherapy (dated by TCRdb to the late 2010s). In the study overall: The immunological effects of photon versus proton radiation therapy were compared in patients with gastrointestinal tumors who developed high-grade lymphopenia. A cohort of some 20 patients with gastrointestinal tumors who received either photon or proton therapy and subsequently developed lymphopenia was included. The study was designed to characterize how the impact on the immune system differs between the two radiation modalities. Broader findings and caveats from the paper: After the lymphocyte count nadir, photon-treated repertoires showed oligoclonal expansion, especially of CD8+ Temra cells, which drove the drop in diversity. Across the cohort, a larger post-nadir drop in TCR diversity was inversely correlated with overall survival time among patients who died. During treatment, patients who received proton therapy stayed relatively stable, whereas patients who received photon therapy lost naive T cells and TCR diversity and gained effector/memory populations. The survival association was assessed only in patients who died, and the authors presented better survival with proton therapy as a possibility rather than a demonstrated result.

Library preparation used the immunoSEQ multiplex PCR assay. T cell repertoires were profiled with deep sequencing of rearranged TCR beta loci together with multiparametric flow cytometry. Imported from immuneACCESS, the table was reduced by TCRdb to in-frame sequences with V and J called. These copies leave out some clones; in studies compared against another copy, an unresolved V gene accounts for under half, and the cause of the remainder is not known. Counted in this sample were roughly 41,000 clones; more than 75% of them appeared once. Around 3% of the sample belongs to the ten largest clones. Concerning this clone itself: What antigen it recognizes has not been identified. It has no much larger one-base neighbor in the sample; base qualities were not kept.

The source is a middle-aged man with gastric cancer. Sequenced material: peripheral blood, taken from a patient treated with photon-based radiotherapy.

Here is the DNA: TGTGCCAGCAGTTCCCCTAGCGGGAGCGGCAAAAACATTCAGTACTTC. This sequence encodes CASSSPSGSGKNIQYF. The sequence links TRBV6-6 to TRBJ2-4; TRBD2 matches 10 bases in the middle. The germline V gene (reference sequence) sets CDR1 to MNHNY and CDR2 to SVGAGI. For this chain, trimming is 4 bases at the V end and 3 bases at the J end, and the number of junction bases without a gene match is 6. The CDR3 runs 16 residues from the cysteine to the phenylalanine. The kept DNA is CDR3 alone, 48 bases in frame from the first base.